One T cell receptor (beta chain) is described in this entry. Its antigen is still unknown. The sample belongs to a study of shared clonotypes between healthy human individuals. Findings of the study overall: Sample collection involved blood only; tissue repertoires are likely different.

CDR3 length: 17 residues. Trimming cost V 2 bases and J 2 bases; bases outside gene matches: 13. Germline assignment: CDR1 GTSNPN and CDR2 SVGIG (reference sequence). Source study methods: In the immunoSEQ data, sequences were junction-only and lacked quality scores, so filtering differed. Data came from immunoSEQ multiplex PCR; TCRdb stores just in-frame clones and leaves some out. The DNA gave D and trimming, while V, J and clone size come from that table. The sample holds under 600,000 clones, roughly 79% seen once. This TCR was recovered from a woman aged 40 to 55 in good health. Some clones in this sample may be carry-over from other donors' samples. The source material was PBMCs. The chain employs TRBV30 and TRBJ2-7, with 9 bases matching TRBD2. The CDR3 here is CAWSTSFLLAGTYEQYF. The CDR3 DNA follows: TGTGCCTGGAGTACATCGTTTTTACTAGCGGGTACCTACGAGCAGTACTTC.